These 10 T cell receptor beta chains were sequenced from one sample in a study of blood T cell repertoires in COVID-19. TCRdb's copy holds only in-frame clones and misses some; the assay was immunoSEQ multiplex PCR. Altogether under 200,000 clones are present, approximately 90% being singletons, with the ten largest covering over 7%. Sequencing used peripheral blood. The origin of the receptors is a woman older than 75 in a cohort sampled during active or convalescent COVID-19.

The V call is TRBV20-1, the J call TRBJ1-1; D gene ambiguous. The ends were cut back, 6 bases at V and 8 bases at J, with 10 bases in the middle. CDR1 and CDR2 from the germline V gene are DFQATT and SNEGSKA (reference sequence). This CDR3 region has 10 residues. The CDR3 DNA follows: TGCAGTGCCGTTTTCGGGGAAGCTTTCTTT. Translation gives CSAVFGEAFF.

The gene calls are TRBV5-5 and TRBJ1-1; 11 nucleotides match TRBD1. The CDR3 length is 14 residues. V shed 5 bases and J 7 bases; nucleotides not matched to a gene: 7. Germline-derived CDR1 and CDR2 are SGHKS and YYEKEE (reference sequence). The CDR3 is CASRRTGGRIEAFF. For the CDR3, the DNA is TGTGCCAGCAGGAGGACAGGGGGCAGGATTGAAGCTTTCTTT. Based on the CDR3 plus reference TRBV5-5 and TRBJ1-1, the full variable domain is DAGVTQSPTHLIKTRGQQVTLRCSPISGHKSVSWYQQVLGQGPQFIFQYYEKEERGRGNFPDRFSARQFPNYSSELNVNALLLGDSALYLCASRRTGGRIEAFFGQGTRLTVV.

The chain links TRBV11-2 to TRBJ1-1; 10 nucleotides agree with TRBD1. CDR1 and CDR2 from the germline V gene are SGHAT and FQNNGV. The CDR3 length is 15 residues. The junction had 4 bases not matched to a gene; V was cut back by 5 bases and J by 1 base. The CDR3 region is CASSDRTGGNTEAFF. For the CDR3, the DNA is TGTGCCAGCAGCGACCGGACAGGGGGGAACACTGAAGCTTTCTTT.

The gene calls are TRBV18 and TRBJ1-1, with 8 positions matching TRBD1. Germline V gene sequence: CDR1 KGHSH, CDR2 LQKENI. This CDR3 spans 16 amino acids. The junction had 15 bases not matched to a gene; V was cut back by 1 base and J by 11 bases. The CDR3 protein is CASSPLQGTGGLAAFF. The CDR3 DNA reads TGTGCCAGCTCACCACTTCAAGGGACAGGCGGGCTTGCGGCTTTCTTT.

The chain uses TRBV24-1 and TRBJ2-3, with TRBD2 matching over 11 bases. Trimming cost V 5 bases and J 2 bases; bases outside gene matches: 11. This CDR3 has 18 residues. The germline V gene has CDR1 KGHDR and CDR2 SFDVKD. The CDR3: CATSGLAGGSPITDTQYF. Here the CDR3 DNA reads TGTGCCACCAGTGGGCTAGCGGGAGGTTCCCCCATCACAGATACGCAGTATTTT.

The gene calls are TRBV14 and TRBJ1-6; TRBD1 agrees at 9 bases. The V gene's germline CDR1 is SGHDN and CDR2 FVKESK. The CDR3 totals 15 residues. Trimming at V came to 4 bases and at J to 8 bases, leaving 6 bases not matched to a gene. CDR3 region: CASSPRGQGHSPLHF. The CDR3 coding sequence is TGTGCCAGCAGCCCCCGGGGACAGGGTCATTCACCCCTCCACTTT.

The chain is built from TRBV3-1 (or the pseudogene TRBV3-2) and TRBJ1-2, with D uncertain. Germline V gives CDR1 LGHDT, CDR2 YNNKEL (reference sequence). The CDR3 is made up of 16 amino acids. Trimming stripped 1 base from V and 2 bases from J, with 14 bases between. CDR3 amino acids: CASSQVGRDINYGYTF. The CDR3 bases are TGTGCCAGCAGCCAAGTGGGCCGAGACATCAACTATGGCTACACCTTC.

The chain joins TRBV5-6 to TRBJ2-7, with D possibly TRBD2 on 5 matching bases. The CDR3 covers 14 residues. Germline assignment: CDR1 SGHDT and CDR2 YYEEEE. V lost 2 bases to trimming and J lost 2 bases, with 11 bases between them. The CDR3 region has the DNA TGTGCCAGCAGCTTACAGCCGACTACCTACGAGCAGTACGTC. This sequence encodes CASSLQPTTYEQYV.

CDR3 protein: CASSLVPSGRTRSYEQYF. In DNA form, the CDR3 reads TGTGCCAGCAGCTTAGTTCCTTCAGGACGGACAAGATCCTACGAGCAGTACTTC. The chain carries TRBV7-2 and TRBJ2-7, with a weak D call TRBD1 (5 bases). The germline gives CDR1 SGHTA, CDR2 FQGNSA. This CDR3 has 18 amino acids. V shed 1 base and J shed 1 base, with 20 bases lying between them. The whole variable domain, remainder taken from reference TRBV7-2 and TRBJ2-7, is GAGVSQSPSNKVTEKGKDVELRCDPISGHTALYWYRQSLGQGLEFLIYFQGNSAPDKSGLPSDRFSAERTGGSVSTLTIQRTQQEDSAVYLCASSLVPSGRTRSYEQYFGPGTRLTVT.

This clone is a singleton in its sample. The chain joins TRBV6-5 to TRBJ1-5; possible D gene TRBD1, 6 bases. This CDR3 spans 15 amino acids. The germline V gene encodes CDR1 MNHEY and CDR2 SVGAGI. Trimming removed 5 bases at V and 1 base at J, with 12 bases between. The CDR3 coding sequence is TGTGCCAGCAGTCCCGGGACAAACAGCAATCAGCCCCAGCATTTT. It yields the protein CASSPGTNSNQPQHF.